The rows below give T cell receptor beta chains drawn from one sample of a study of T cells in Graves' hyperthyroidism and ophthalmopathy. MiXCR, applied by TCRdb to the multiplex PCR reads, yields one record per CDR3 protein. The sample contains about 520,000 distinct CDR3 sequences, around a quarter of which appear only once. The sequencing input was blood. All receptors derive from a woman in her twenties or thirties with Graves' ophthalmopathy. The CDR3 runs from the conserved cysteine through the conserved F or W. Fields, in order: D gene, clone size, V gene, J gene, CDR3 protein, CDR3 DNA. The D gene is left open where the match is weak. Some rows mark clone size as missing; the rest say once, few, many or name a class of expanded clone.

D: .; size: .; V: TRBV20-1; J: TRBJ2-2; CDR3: CSARHSEGTGELFF; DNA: TGCAGTGCTAGACACAGCGAGGGCACCGGGGAGCTGTTTTTT
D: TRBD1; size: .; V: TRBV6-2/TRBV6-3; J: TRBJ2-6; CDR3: CASSHGDRVDTISGANVLTF; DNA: TGTGCCAGCAGTCATGGGGACAGGGTAGACACCATCTCTGGGGCCAACGTCCTGACTTTC
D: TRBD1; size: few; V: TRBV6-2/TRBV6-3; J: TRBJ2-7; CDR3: CASRQGNRDVYEQYF; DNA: TGTGCCAGCAGACAGGGGAACCGCGACGTGTACGAGCAGTACTTC
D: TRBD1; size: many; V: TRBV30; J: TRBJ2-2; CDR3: CAWSLQGAGELFF; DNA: TGTGCCTGGAGTTTACAGGGGGCCGGGGAGCTGTTTTTT
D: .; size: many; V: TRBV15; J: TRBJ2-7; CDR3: CATSRATYEQYF; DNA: TGTGCCACCAGCAGAGCCACCTACGAGCAGTACTTC
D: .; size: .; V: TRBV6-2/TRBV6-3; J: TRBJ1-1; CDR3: CATRGRVTEAFF; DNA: TGTGCCACCCGGGGCAGGGTCACTGAAGCTTTCTTT
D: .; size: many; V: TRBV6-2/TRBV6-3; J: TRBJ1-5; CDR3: CASSYLGNGIYSNQPQHF; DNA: TGTGCCAGCAGTTACTTGGGGAATGGGATCTATAGCAATCAGCCCCAGCATTTT
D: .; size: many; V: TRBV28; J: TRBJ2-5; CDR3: CASSWTQGIQETQYF; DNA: TGTGCCAGCAGTTGGACACAGGGTATCCAAGAGACCCAGTACTTC
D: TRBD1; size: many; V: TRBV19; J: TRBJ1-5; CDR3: CASSWDRLNQPQHF; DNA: TGTGCCAGTAGTTGGGACAGGCTCAATCAGCCCCAGCATTTT
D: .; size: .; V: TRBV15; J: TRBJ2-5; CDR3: CATSRDSGQETQYF; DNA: TGTGCCACCAGCAGAGATTCCGGCCAAGAGACCCAGTACTTC
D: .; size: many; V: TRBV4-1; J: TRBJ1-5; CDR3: CASSQGFSGLKGNQPQHF; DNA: TGCGCCAGCAGCCAAGGATTCTCAGGGCTGAAGGGAAATCAGCCCCAGCATTTT
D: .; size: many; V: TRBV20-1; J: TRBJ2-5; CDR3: CSARDLRGSETQYF; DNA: TGCAGTGCTAGAGATCTAAGGGGGTCAGAGACCCAGTACTTC
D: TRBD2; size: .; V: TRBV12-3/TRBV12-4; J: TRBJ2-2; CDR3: CASRAGTSGAYTGELFF; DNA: TGTGCCAGCAGGGCCGGGACTAGCGGGGCCTACACCGGGGAGCTGTTTTTT
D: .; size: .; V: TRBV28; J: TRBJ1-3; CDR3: CASSLKGTGNTIYF; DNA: TGTGCCAGCAGTTTAAAGGGTACTGGAAACACCATATATTTT
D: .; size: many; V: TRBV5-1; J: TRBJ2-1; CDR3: CASSLGGDNEQFF; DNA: TGCGCCAGCAGCTTGGGAGGGGACAATGAGCAGTTCTTC
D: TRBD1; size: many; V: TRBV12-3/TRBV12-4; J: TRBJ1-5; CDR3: CASRLTGGAGQPQHF; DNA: TGTGCCAGCAGGCTTACAGGGGGCGCAGGACAGCCCCAGCATTTT
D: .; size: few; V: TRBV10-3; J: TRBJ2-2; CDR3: CAAAPQGANTGELFF; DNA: TGTGCCGCCGCCCCTCAGGGAGCGAACACCGGGGAGCTGTTTTTT
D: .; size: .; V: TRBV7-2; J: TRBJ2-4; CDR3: CASSQRWGAGKNIKYF; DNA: TGTGCCAGCAGCCAGAGATGGGGGGCCGGCAAAAACATTAAGTACTTC
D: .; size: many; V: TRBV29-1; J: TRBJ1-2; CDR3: CSVEKVLDHGYTF; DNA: TGCAGCGTTGAAAAGGTCCTAGACCATGGCTACACCTTC
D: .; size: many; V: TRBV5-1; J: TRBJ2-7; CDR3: CASSLEWAASYEQYF; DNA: TGCGCCAGCAGCTTGGAGTGGGCAGCCTCCTACGAGCAGTACTTC
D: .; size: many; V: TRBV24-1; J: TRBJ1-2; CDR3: CATPRATILDGYTF; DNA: TGTGCCACCCCTCGGGCCACAATTTTGGATGGCTACACCTTC
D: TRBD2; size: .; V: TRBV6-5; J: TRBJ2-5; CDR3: CASSSPAGIETQYF; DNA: TGTGCCAGCAGTTCCCCAGCGGGAATAGAGACCCAGTACTTC
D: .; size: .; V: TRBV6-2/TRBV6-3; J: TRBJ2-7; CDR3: CASSAPDSITYEQYF; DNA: TGTGCCAGCAGTGCCCCTGACAGCATAACCTACGAGCAGTACTTC
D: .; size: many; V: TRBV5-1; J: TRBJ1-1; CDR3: CASSFWGSNTEAFF; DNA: TGCGCCAGCAGCTTCTGGGGCTCGAACACTGAAGCTTTCTTT
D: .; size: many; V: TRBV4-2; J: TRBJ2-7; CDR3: CASSQLTDSYEQYF; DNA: TGTGCCAGCAGCCAACTTACAGACAGTTACGAGCAGTACTTC
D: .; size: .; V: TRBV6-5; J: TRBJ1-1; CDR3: CASSYHGHTGTTEAFF; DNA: TGTGCCAGCAGTTATCACGGCCACACAGGGACCACTGAAGCTTTCTTT
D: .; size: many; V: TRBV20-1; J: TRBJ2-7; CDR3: CSARDPNRVPSYEQYF; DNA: TGCAGTGCTAGAGATCCCAACAGGGTTCCCTCCTACGAGCAGTACTTC
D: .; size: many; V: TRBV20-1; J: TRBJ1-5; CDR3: CSAQGDWGNQPQHF; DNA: TGCAGTGCACAAGGAGACTGGGGCAATCAGCCCCAGCATTTT
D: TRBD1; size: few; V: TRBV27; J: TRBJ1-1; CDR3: CASSSGQVKNTEAFF; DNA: TGTGCCAGCAGTTCGGGACAGGTGAAGAACACTGAAGCTTTCTTT
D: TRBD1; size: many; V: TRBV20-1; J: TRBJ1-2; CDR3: CSASRQGIYGYTF; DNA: TGCAGTGCTTCTAGACAGGGCATCTATGGCTACACCTTC
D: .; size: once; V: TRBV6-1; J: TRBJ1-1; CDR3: CASKRTPTRNTEAFF; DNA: TGTGCCAGCAAACGGACGCCTACGAGGAACACTGAAGCTTTCTTT
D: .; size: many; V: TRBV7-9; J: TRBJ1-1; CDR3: CASSIHSGGGTEAFF; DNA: TGTGCCAGCAGCATACACTCGGGGGGGGGCACTGAAGCTTTCTTT
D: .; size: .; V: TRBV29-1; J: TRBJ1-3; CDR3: CSVIAGGAGNTIYF; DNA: TGCAGCGTGATAGCGGGGGGGGCTGGAAACACCATATATTTT
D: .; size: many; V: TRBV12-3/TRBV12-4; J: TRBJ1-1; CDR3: CASSYPGHLTEAFF; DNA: TGTGCCAGCAGTTATCCGGGACACCTCACTGAAGCTTTCTTT
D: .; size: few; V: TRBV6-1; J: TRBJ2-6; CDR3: CASSDMKGSGANVLTF; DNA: TGTGCCAGCAGTGACATGAAGGGCTCTGGGGCCAACGTCCTGACTTTC
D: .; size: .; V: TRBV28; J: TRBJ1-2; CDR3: CATNVWGSYGYTF; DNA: TGTGCCACCAATGTCTGGGGCAGCTATGGCTACACCTTC
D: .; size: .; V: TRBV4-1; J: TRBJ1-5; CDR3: CASSQRRGDGNQPQHF; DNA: TGCGCCAGCAGCCAACGTCGGGGGGACGGCAATCAGCCCCAGCATTTT
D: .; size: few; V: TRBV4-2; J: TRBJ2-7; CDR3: CASSQGRGAYEQYF; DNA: TGTGCCAGCAGCCAAGGGCGGGGAGCCTACGAGCAGTACTTC
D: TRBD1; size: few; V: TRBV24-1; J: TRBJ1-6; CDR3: CATSDGQGPRRDSPLHF; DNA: TGTGCCACCAGTGATGGACAGGGCCCTCGCAGGGATTCACCCCTCCACTTT
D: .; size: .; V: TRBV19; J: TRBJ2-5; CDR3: CASSVTQKKETQYF; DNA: TGTGCCAGTAGTGTAACTCAGAAAAAGGAGACCCAGTACTTC
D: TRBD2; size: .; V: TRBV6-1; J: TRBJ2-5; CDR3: CASSEALAVQETQYF; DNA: TGTGCCAGCAGTGAAGCACTAGCGGTCCAAGAGACCCAGTACTTC
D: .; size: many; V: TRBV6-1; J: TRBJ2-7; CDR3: CASSVRVRAYEQYF; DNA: TGTGCCAGCAGTGTTAGGGTCCGGGCCTACGAGCAGTACTTC
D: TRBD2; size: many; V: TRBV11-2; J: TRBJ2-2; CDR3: CASSLLSGGPSNTGELFF; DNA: TGTGCCAGCAGCTTATTAAGCGGGGGGCCCTCGAACACCGGGGAGCTGTTTTTT
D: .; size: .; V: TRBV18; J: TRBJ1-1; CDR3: CASSPLRGGNTEAFF; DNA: TGTGCCAGCTCACCACTCAGGGGAGGGAACACTGAAGCTTTCTTT
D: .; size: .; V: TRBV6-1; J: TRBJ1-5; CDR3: CASSGRAVRYRNQPQHF; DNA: TGTGCCAGCAGTGGGCGAGCAGTCCGATACAGGAATCAGCCCCAGCATTTT
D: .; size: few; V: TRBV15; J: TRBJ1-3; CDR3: CATSRGWDAGNTIYF; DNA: TGTGCCACCAGCAGAGGATGGGACGCCGGAAACACCATATATTTT
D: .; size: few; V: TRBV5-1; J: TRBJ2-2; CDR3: CASSLSQSANTGELFF; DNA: TGCGCCAGCAGCTTGTCACAATCAGCGAACACCGGGGAGCTGTTTTTT
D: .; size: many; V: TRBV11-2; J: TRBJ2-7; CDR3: CASSVRDGESYEQYF; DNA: TGTGCCAGCAGCGTCCGGGACGGAGAGTCCTACGAGCAGTACTTC
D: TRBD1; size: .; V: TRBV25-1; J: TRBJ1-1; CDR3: CASSRDRAYTEAFF; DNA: TGCGCCAGCAGCCGGGACAGGGCTTACACTGAAGCTTTCTTT
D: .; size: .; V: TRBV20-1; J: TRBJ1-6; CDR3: CSAVEGGDYNSPLHF; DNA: TGCAGTGCCGTAGAAGGGGGGGATTATAATTCACCCCTCCACTTT
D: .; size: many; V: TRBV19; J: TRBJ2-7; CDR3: CASSIVPSYEQYF; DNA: TGTGCCAGTAGTATAGTACCTTCCTACGAGCAGTACTTC
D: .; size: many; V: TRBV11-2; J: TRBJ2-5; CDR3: CASSWFLGQLIQETQYF; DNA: TGTGCCAGCAGCTGGTTCCTAGGTCAACTAATCCAAGAGACCCAGTACTTC
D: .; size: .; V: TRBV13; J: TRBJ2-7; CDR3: CASSLGARRDSNYEQYF; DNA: TGTGCCAGCAGCTTAGGAGCCCGGCGGGACAGCAACTACGAGCAGTACTTC
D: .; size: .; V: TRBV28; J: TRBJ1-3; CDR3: CASSLNSLGNTIYF; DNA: TGTGCCAGCAGTTTAAACAGCCTTGGAAACACCATATATTTT